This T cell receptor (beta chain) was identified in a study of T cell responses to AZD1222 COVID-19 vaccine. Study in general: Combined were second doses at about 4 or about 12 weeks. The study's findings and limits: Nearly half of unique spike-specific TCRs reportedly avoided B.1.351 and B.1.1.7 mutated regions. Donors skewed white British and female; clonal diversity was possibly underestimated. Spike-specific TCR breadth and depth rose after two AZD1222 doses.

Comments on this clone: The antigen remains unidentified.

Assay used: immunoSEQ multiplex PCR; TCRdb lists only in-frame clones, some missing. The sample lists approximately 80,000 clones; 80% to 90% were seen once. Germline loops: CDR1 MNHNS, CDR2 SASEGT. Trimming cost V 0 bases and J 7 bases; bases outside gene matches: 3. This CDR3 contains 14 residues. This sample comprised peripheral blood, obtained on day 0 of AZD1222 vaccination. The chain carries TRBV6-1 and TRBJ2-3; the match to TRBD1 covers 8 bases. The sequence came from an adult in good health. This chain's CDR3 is CASSEAQGANTQYF. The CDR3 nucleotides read TGTGCCAGCAGTGAAGCCCAGGGGGCGAATACGCAGTATTTT.